Listed here are 16 T cell receptor beta chains from one sample, sequenced in a study of blood T cells in healthy people across ages. It was with a sample-barcoded 5' primer and a J-beta primer mix that a second PCR of about 6 to 11 cycles was run. In TCRdb, the 5' RACE reads were re-called with MiXCR into one record per CDR3 protein. Among approximately 1.5 million distinct CDR3 sequences listed, about 35% were seen once. The specimen sequenced was blood. These receptors were collected from a young woman in good health.

The gene calls are TRBV27 and TRBJ2-7, with D possibly matching TRBD1 (5 bases). The length of the CDR3 is 15 residues. Germline V lookup: CDR1 MNHEY, CDR2 SMNVEV (reference sequence). V dropped 6 bases and J dropped 4 bases, with 19 bases sitting between them. CDR3 amino acids: CASRSPIQGRYEQYF. The CDR3 nucleotides read TGTGCCAGCAGAAGTCCCATTCAGGGTCGGTACGAGCAGTACTTC.

This clonotype occurred a few times. V is TRBV6-6 and J is TRBJ1-4, with D perhaps TRBD1 (5 bases). This CDR3 comprises 12 residues. The germline V gene encodes CDR1 MNHNY and CDR2 SVGAGI (reference sequence). The germline V and J ends were trimmed by 6 bases and 8 bases, with 10 bases remaining between them. The CDR3 here is CASRQTGEKLFF. In DNA, the CDR3 is TGTGCCAGCAGACAAACAGGAGAAAAACTGTTTTTT.

V and J are TRBV5-6 and TRBJ2-7, with D unclear. This CDR3 is 16 amino acids long. CDR1 and CDR2 (germline): SGHDT, YYEEEE. V lost 0 bases and J 0 bases, leaving 13 bases between the germline ends. The chain's CDR3 is CASSLATLWSSYEQYF. As DNA, the CDR3 is TGTGCCAGCAGCTTGGCCACACTCTGGAGCTCCTACGAGCAGTACTTC.

The V and J genes are TRBV2 and TRBJ1-1; D ambiguous. The V gene lost 3 bases and the J gene lost 7 bases, with 12 bases spanning the gap. Per germline, CDR1 SNHLY and CDR2 FYNNEI. There are 13 residues in the CDR3. The CDR3 protein is CASSDGGELEAFF. DNA of the CDR3: TGTGCCAGCAGTGATGGTGGGGAACTTGAAGCTTTCTTT.

The chain is built from TRBV12-3 or TRBV12-4 and TRBJ2-1, with a possible D match to TRBD1 (6 bases). CDR3 length: 14 residues. V dropped 7 bases and J dropped 8 bases, with 18 bases sitting between them. DNA of the CDR3: TGTGCCAGCACCTGGGGGACACGAGTAGATGAGCAGTTCTTC. Its protein is CASTWGTRVDEQFF.

The sample holds a few counts of this clonotype. The chain recombines TRBV29-1 with TRBJ1-1; D is uncertain. The CDR3 extends over 12 amino acids. Trimming stripped 6 bases from V and 4 bases from J, with 12 bases between. From germline, CDR1 is SQVTM and CDR2 ANQGSEA. The CDR3 DNA follows: TGCAGCGTAGCTTCGGTTGGCACTGAAGCTTTCTTT. It translates to CSVASVGTEAFF.

This clonotype appeared a few times. The CDR3 DNA follows: TGTGCCAGCAGGCGGACGGTGGGATACACAGAGACCCAGTACTTC. Translating gives CASRRTVGYTETQYF. The chain is built from TRBV7-6 and TRBJ2-5; D not certain. The V end lost 6 bases, the J end lost 4 bases, and 18 bases lay between the germline ends. The CDR3 contains 15 residues. Per germline, CDR1 SGHVS and CDR2 FNYEAQ.

Details on this clonotype: This may stem from a read error, because a much larger clone lies one nucleotide away. This chain uses TRBV4-1 with TRBJ2-7; no clear D. The end of the DNA aligns better with TRBJ2-5, so the J call may be wrong. The length of the CDR3 is 14 residues. Germline V CDR1 and CDR2: MGHRA, YSYEKL. CDR3 sequence reads: CVSSQVGADETQYF. The DNA of the CDR3 is TGCGTCAGCAGCCAAGTAGGAGCAGACGAGACCCAGTACTTC.

The chain uses TRBV18 and TRBJ2-7, with D possibly matching TRBD1 (6 bases). The CDR3 consists of 15 residues. Trimming took 3 bases from V and 3 from J, leaving 15 bases between them. Looked up from germline, CDR1 is KGHSH and CDR2 is LQKENI. This CDR3 reads CASSPEGDAFYEQYF. The CDR3 bases are TGTGCCAGCTCACCCGAGGGGGACGCATTCTACGAGCAGTACTTC.

The chain has TRBV6-4 and TRBJ2-3; D remains unclear. Trimming cost V 4 bases and J 4 bases, with 9 bases left between them. The CDR3 is 13 amino acids. The germline V gene has CDR1 MRHNA and CDR2 SNTAGT. CDR3 bases: TGTGCCAGCAGTGTCGGCAGCCCAGATACGCAGTATTTT. It specifies CASSVGSPDTQYF.

The J gene is TRBJ2-7, the V gene TRBV29-1; TRBD1 agrees at 7 bases. The CDR3 runs to 12 residues. Germline CDR1 SQVTM, CDR2 ANQGSEA. The V segment lost 7 bases and the J segment 3 bases; nucleotides outside the gene matches: 6. The CDR3 here is CSGGQNNYEQYF. The CDR3 region has the DNA TGCAGCGGGGGACAGAATAACTACGAGCAGTACTTC.

This chain connects TRBV9 to TRBJ2-2; no clear D gene. Germline CDR1 is SGDLS and CDR2 is YYNGEE. CDR3 length: 13 amino acids. V was pared by 0 bases and J by 6 bases, with 6 bases between. The CDR3 here is CASSVGAPGELFF. The CDR3 region has the DNA TGTGCCAGCAGCGTAGGGGCCCCCGGGGAGCTGTTTTTT.

The chain has TRBV6-6 and TRBJ1-5; tentatively, D is TRBD1 (6 bases). Germline CDR1 MNHNY, CDR2 SVGAGI (reference sequence). V gave up 5 bases and J gave up 4 bases, with 15 bases separating them. This CDR3 has 15 residues. In nucleotides, the CDR3 is TGTGCCAGCAGTAACACAGGGTTCGGGAATCAGCCCCAGCATTTT. This encodes CASSNTGFGNQPQHF.

This clonotype has at least ten counts. The chain links TRBV20-1 to TRBJ2-3; 7 bases align to TRBD2. Germline V gene sequence: CDR1 DFQATT, CDR2 SNEGSKA (reference sequence). V lost 6 bases and J lost 0; bases outside the gene matches: 21. This CDR3 is built from 19 residues. Written as DNA, the CDR3 is TGCAGTGCCCGTCTCCGACAGCTGGGACTAAGTCCTAGCACAGATACGCAGTATTTT. Translated, it gives CSARLRQLGLSPSTDTQYF.

This clonotype was observed a handful of times. This chain joins TRBV28 and TRBJ2-5; possibly TRBD1 for D (6 bases). V was shortened by 7 bases and J by 6 bases, with 18 bases between the two germline ends. This CDR3 contains 14 residues. Germline V gene data show CDR1 as MDHEN and CDR2 as SYDVKM. The CDR3 bases are TGTGCCAGCACCCTAGACAGGCCGATACAGACCCAGTACTTC. Protein product: CASTLDRPIQTQYF.

This clonotype was observed at least ten times. V usage is TRBV20-1 and J usage is TRBJ2-1; D might be TRBD1 (5 bases). The V and J ends lost 3 bases and 9 bases respectively, with 15 bases between them. The CDR3 extends over 13 amino acids. Germline CDR1 and CDR2: DFQATT and SNEGSKA (reference sequence). CDR3 coding DNA: TGCAGTGCTAGCCCAGGGTCGATGCGTGAGCAGTTCTTC. Translating it yields CSASPGSMREQFF.